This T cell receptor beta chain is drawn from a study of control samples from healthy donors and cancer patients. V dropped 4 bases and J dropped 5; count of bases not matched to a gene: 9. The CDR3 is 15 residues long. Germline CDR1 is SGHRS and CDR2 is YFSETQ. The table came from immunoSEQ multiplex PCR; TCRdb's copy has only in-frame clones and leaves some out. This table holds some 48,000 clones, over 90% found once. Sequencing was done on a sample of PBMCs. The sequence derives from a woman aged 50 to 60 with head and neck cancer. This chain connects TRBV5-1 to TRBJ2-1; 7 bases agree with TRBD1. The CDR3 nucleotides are TGCGCCAGCAGCCCTACGGGACAGAGGAACAATGAGCAGTTCTTC. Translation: CASSPTGQRNNEQFF.